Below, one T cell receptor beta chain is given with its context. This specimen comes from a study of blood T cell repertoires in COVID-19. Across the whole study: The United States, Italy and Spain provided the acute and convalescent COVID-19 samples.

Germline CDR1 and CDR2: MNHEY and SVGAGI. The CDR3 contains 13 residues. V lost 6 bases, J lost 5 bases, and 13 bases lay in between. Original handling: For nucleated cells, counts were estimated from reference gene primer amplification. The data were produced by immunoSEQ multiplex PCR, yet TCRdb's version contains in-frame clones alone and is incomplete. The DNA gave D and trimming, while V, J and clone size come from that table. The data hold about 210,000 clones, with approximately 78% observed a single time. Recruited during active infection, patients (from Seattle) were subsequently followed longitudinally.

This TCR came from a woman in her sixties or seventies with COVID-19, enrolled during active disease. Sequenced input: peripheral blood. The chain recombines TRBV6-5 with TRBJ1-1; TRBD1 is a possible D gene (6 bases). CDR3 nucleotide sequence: TGTGCCAGCAGCACCAGGGGAGTTACTGAAGCTTTCTTT. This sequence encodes CASSTRGVTEAFF.